The 12 T cell receptor beta chains listed next were all sequenced from one sample in a study of CD8 T cells in Susac syndrome (dated by TCRdb to about 2019). Library prep was done by the immunoSEQ multiplex PCR assay. RNA was extracted with the RNeasy kit and 0.5 to 1 ug was reverse transcribed using random hexamers. TCRdb itself trimmed the public reads at Q25 with fastp, ran MiXCR and retained productive beta chains. Each CDR3 protein appears once, grouped with its most common genes and DNA. For this sample there are around 50,000 distinct CDR3 sequences; roughly 92% appear just once. The biggest ten clones account for around 0.42% of the sample. Material for sequencing was CD8+ T cells from PBMCs. These TCRs come from a human donor in good health.

V usage is TRBV7-9 and J usage is TRBJ1-2, with D possibly TRBD1 on 5 matching bases. CDR1 is SEHNR and CDR2 is FQNEAQ in the germline V gene (reference sequence). The CDR3 contains 13 residues. The V end lost 7 bases, the J end lost 8 bases, and 17 bases lay between the germline ends. As DNA, the CDR3 is TGTGCCAGCACCAGGGATACCGTTGTAGGCTACACCTTC. Residues: CASTRDTVVGYTF.

The V call is TRBV30, the J call TRBJ1-4; D gene unclear. Trimming took 4 bases from V and 8 from J, leaving 14 bases between them. This CDR3 region has 13 residues. The germline V gene encodes CDR1 GTSNPN and CDR2 SVGIG (reference sequence). The chain's CDR3 is CAWTNYGREKLFF. CDR3 in DNA: TGTGCCTGGACCAACTACGGTAGGGAAAAACTGTTTTTT.

The V gene is TRBV2, the J gene TRBJ2-1, with 7 positions matching TRBD2. This CDR3 has 15 residues. The ends lost 7 bases at V and 1 base at J; junction bases unmatched: 7. Per germline, CDR1 SNHLY and CDR2 FYNNEI. The CDR3 sequence is CASTAGDSSYNEQFF. In nucleotides, the CDR3 is TGTGCCAGCACGGCGGGAGATAGTTCCTACAATGAGCAGTTCTTC.

This clonotype was detected only once. V and J are TRBV9 and TRBJ2-1; no reliable D call. The CDR3 is 16 amino acids. Per germline, CDR1 SGDLS and CDR2 YYNGEE. With 0 bases removed from V and 0 bases from J, the gap between germline ends came to 10 bases. The CDR3 DNA follows: TGTGCCAGCAGCGTAGTGGTAGCTGGCTCCTACAATGAGCAGTTCTTC. Translated, it gives CASSVVVAGSYNEQFF.

V and J are TRBV19 and TRBJ1-2, with D possibly TRBD1 on 5 matching bases. The CDR3 contains 17 residues. Germline CDR1 and CDR2: LNHDA and SQIVND (reference sequence). Between the trimmed V and J ends, which lost 3 bases and 6 bases, there was a span of 23 bases. The CDR3 DNA sequence: TGTGCCAGTAGTATTGGCTATGGGCAGGGAAGAGGTAATGGCTACACCTTC. Its translation: CASSIGYGQGRGNGYTF.

The chain links TRBV12-3 or TRBV12-4 to TRBJ2-1, with 12 bases aligning to TRBD2. The V segment lost 7 bases and the J segment 7 bases; nucleotides outside the gene matches: 14. The CDR3 runs 17 residues. CDR3 sequence reads: CASTLLAGGPERNEQFF. The CDR3 bases are TGTGCCAGCACTCTCCTAGCGGGAGGGCCTGAGCGGAATGAGCAGTTCTTC.

The J gene is TRBJ2-2, the V gene TRBV7-9; D possibly corresponds to TRBD1 (6 bases). Per the germline V gene, CDR1 is SEHNR and CDR2 is FQNEAQ (reference sequence). Trimming removed 6 bases at V and 2 bases at J, with 10 bases between. The CDR3 spans 14 residues. The CDR3 DNA follows: TGTGCCAGCAGGTGGACAGAAAACACCGGGGAGCTGTTTTTT. It codes for CASRWTENTGELFF.

This clonotype was detected only once. The gene calls are TRBV14 and TRBJ1-1; D is undetermined. This CDR3 has 11 residues. V was trimmed by 0 bases and J by 10 bases, leaving 6 bases between them. Germline lookup yields CDR1 SGHDN and CDR2 FVKESK. CDR3 sequence reads: CASSQDPGAFF. In DNA, the CDR3 is TGTGCCAGCAGCCAAGACCCGGGAGCTTTCTTT. The variable domain in full, completed from reference TRBV14 and TRBJ1-1, reads EAGVTQFPSHSVIEKGQTVTLRCDPISGHDNLYWYRRVMGKEIKFLLHFVKESKQDESGMPNNRFLAERTGGTYSTLKVQPAELEDSGVYFCASSQDPGAFFGQGTRLTVV.

This chain joins TRBV9 and TRBJ1-4; TRBD1 is a possible D gene (6 bases). The V end lost 3 bases, the J end lost 3 bases, and 9 bases lay between the germline ends. The CDR3 covers 14 residues. CDR1 SGDLS and CDR2 YYNGEE come from the germline V gene. The CDR3 sequence: CASSEGVANEKLFF. The CDR3 DNA reads as TGTGCCAGCAGCGAGGGGGTGGCTAATGAAAAACTGTTTTTT. The whole variable domain, remainder taken from reference TRBV9 and TRBJ1-4, is DSGVTQTPKHLITATGQRVTLRCSPRSGDLSVYWYQQSLDQGLQFLIQYYNGEERAKGNILERFSAQQFPDLHSELNLSSLELGDSALYFCASSEGVANEKLFFGSGTQLSVL.

The gene calls are TRBV10-2 and TRBJ2-1; D may be TRBD1 or TRBD2 (5 bases each). Germline CDR1 and CDR2: WSHSY and SAAADI. The V end lost 7 bases, the J end lost 4 bases, and 17 bases lay between the germline ends. This CDR3 has 15 amino acids. The DNA for the CDR3 is TGCGCCAGCACTAGCCAAGGGACCCCTTACAATGAGCAGTTCTTC. Its protein product is CASTSQGTPYNEQFF.

This rearrangement joins TRBV4-3 to TRBJ2-1; TRBD2 is a possible D gene (5 bases). Germline CDR1 reads LGHNA; CDR2 reads YSLEER. V was trimmed by 1 base and J by 5 bases, leaving 6 bases between them. CDR3 length: 13 amino acids. DNA of the CDR3: TGCGCCAGCAGCCAAGTGAGGGACAATGAGCAGTTCTTC. This encodes CASSQVRDNEQFF.

CDR3 loop: CASSLGTGGIDEQYF. CDR3 sequence (DNA): TGTGCCAGCAGCTTGGGGACAGGGGGCATAGACGAGCAGTACTTC. The chain has TRBV11-2 and TRBJ2-7; TRBD1 aligns across 12 bases. V trimming: 3 bases; J trimming: 5 bases; junction bases outside the gene matches: 5. The CDR3 contains 15 residues. Germline CDR1 and CDR2: SGHAT and FQNNGV. The full variable domain, with the rest looked up from reference TRBV11-2 and TRBJ2-7, is EAGVAQSPRYKIIEKRQSVAFWCNPISGHATLYWYQQILGQGPKLLIQFQNNGVVDDSQLPKDRFSAERLKGVDSTLKIQPAKLEDSAVYLCASSLGTGGIDEQYFGPGTRLTVT.